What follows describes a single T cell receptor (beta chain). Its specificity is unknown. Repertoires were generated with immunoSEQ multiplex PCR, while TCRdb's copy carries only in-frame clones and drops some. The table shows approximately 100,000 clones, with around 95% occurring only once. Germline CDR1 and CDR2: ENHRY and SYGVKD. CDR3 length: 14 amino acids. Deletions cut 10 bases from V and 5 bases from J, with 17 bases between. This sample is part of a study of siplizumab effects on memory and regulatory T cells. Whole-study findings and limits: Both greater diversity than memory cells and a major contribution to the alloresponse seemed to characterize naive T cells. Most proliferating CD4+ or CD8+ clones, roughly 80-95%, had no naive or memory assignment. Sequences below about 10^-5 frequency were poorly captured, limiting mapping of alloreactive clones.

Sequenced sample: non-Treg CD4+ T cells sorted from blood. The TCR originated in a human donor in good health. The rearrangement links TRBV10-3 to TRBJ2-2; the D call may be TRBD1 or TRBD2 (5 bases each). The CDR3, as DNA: TGTGCCACCCAGGGCCCCTCGGGGACCGGGGAGCTGTTTTTT. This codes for CATQGPSGTGELFF.